Here is one T cell receptor beta chain with its context. What this receptor recognizes is not known. No base quality information exists; no much larger clone differs at one position. This entry belongs to a study of T cell responses to AZD1222 COVID-19 vaccine (dated by TCRdb to the early 2020s). In terms of the full investigation: AZD1222 recipients whose second dose came at about 4 weeks and those whose second dose came at about 12 weeks were combined into one group, since spike-specific TCR depth and breadth did not differ between the two schedules. TCR sequencing covered roughly 230 trial participants: 200 to 220 given two doses of AZD1222 and 26 given two doses of MenACWY control vaccine. Trial participants were enrolled by age into subgroups of 18-55, 56-69 and 70-plus years, and approximately 150, 30 and 60 TCR-sequenced participants, respectively, were included in these subgroups.

The time point label here, explained by the study, means: baseline before first vaccination. Samples from vaccinated people were obtained from the UK trials COV001 and COV002, which included a single-blind randomized controlled phase 2/3 trial of AZD1222 (ChAdOx1 nCoV-19) in healthy adults. For TCRbeta chain sequencing, PBMC samples were collected from trial participants at day 0 and at day 28 after the second dose. What the authors observed across the whole study: CD4 TCRs associated with the vaccine covered the entire spike protein, and the dominant responses were in regions 160-218 and 743-854. After two AZD1222 doses, both the breadth and the depth of spike-specific TCRs were significantly higher than at day 0 and than in MenACWY recipients. Participants were mostly white British and included more females than males, and it was suggested by the authors that clonal diversity may have been underestimated. The 56-69-year group was small, and its depth increase did not reach significance, likely because of low power. Conclusions about previously exposed vaccinees are limited because only five to seven AZD1222 recipients were SARS-CoV-2 seropositive at baseline. Reportedly, almost half of the unique spike-specific TCRs recognized epitopes lying outside the regions that are mutated in the B.1.351 and B.1.1.7 variants. Because no day 14 peak-response samples were available, the repertoires could be characterized only after the peak T cell response.

The CDR3 regions of human TCRbeta chains were analyzed by immunosequencing. As for how the authors treated the data: TCRs in the repertoires were matched against a reference library of SARS-CoV-2-specific TCRs that had been generated with the MIRA antigen-specificity platform. Breadth was defined as the fraction of unique TCRs that were SARS-CoV-2-associated. Depth was defined as the fraction of total T cells that were SARS-CoV-2-associated. Using the MIRA data, each spike-specific TCR was mapped to the spike region that the TCR reacts to and placed in a CD4 or CD8 class. Log10-transformed breadth and depth values were compared by one-way ANOVA with Sidak's multiple comparisons tests. Imported from immuneACCESS, the table was reduced by TCRdb to in-frame sequences with V and J called. These copies leave out some clones; in studies compared against another copy, an unresolved V gene accounts for under half, and the cause of the remainder is not known. That table gives V, J and clone size, and the DNA gave D and trimming. Recorded for this sample are about 140,000 clones; around nine tenths of them occurred a single time. The leading ten clones occupy around 3.6% of the sample.

Its CDR3 holds 16 amino acids, cysteine through phenylalanine. Only CDR3 DNA remains: 48 bases, in frame from the first base. Reading the germline V gene (reference sequence) gives CDR1 MNHEY and CDR2 SMNVEV. Trimming removed 5 bases from V and 1 base from J, leaving 17 bases between the germline ends. Source: peripheral blood, taken on day 0 of AZD1222 vaccination. The sequence was obtained from an adult in good health. The chain is made from TRBV27 and TRBJ1-2; no D gene call is confident. The bases are TGTGCCAGCAGTAGGGAAACCGCAACCATTAACTATGGCTACACCTTC. Its coded protein is CASSRETATINYGYTF.